The 19 T cell receptor beta chains below were found in one sample sequenced in a study of blood T cell repertoires in COVID-19. Produced via immunoSEQ multiplex PCR; TCRdb's table is partial and in-frame only. This table holds some 220,000 clones, 83% found once. The source material was peripheral blood. The receptors stem from a woman in her 30s with COVID-19, enrolled during active disease.

This chain links TRBV18 with TRBJ2-1; the match to TRBD2 covers 8 bases. This CDR3 contains 16 residues. J was trimmed by 3 bases and V by 0 bases; bases with no gene match: 4. The germline CDR1 and CDR2 sequences are KGHSH and LQKENI. CDR3 in DNA: TGTGCCAGCTCACCACCCCGGGAGGGTGACTACAATGAGCAGTTCTTC. Translated: CASSPPREGDYNEQFF. The full variable domain, in which reference TRBV18 and TRBJ2-1 provide the parts outside the CDR3, is NAGVMQNPRHLVRRRGQEARLRCSPMKGHSHVYWYRQLPEEGLKFMVYLQKENIIDESGMPKERFSAEFPKEGPSILRIQQVVRGDSAAYFCASSPPREGDYNEQFFGPGTRLTVL.

V is TRBV12-2 and J is TRBJ2-7; TRBD2 is the table's D call, not checked against the DNA. TRBV12-2 is a pseudogene segment. There are 12 residues in the CDR3. This CDR3 is CASRFGSYEQYF. The CDR3 DNA is TGTGCAAGTCGCTTCGGGTCCTACGAGCAGTACTTC.

This clone was seen a few times. The V gene is TRBV2, the J gene TRBJ1-5, with D uncertain. CDR3 size: 14 residues. The ends were cut back, 5 bases at V and 3 bases at J, with 11 bases in the middle. Germline V lookup: CDR1 SNHLY, CDR2 FYNNEI. The DNA for the CDR3 is TGTGCCAGCAGTCGGGGAAGTGCCAATCAGCCCCAGCATTTT. Amino acids: CASSRGSANQPQHF.

The V gene is TRBV4-1, the J gene TRBJ2-1, with D perhaps matching TRBD2 (6 bases). Looked up from germline, CDR1 is MGHRA and CDR2 is YSYEKL. The V end lost 0 bases, the J end lost 2 bases, and 8 bases lay between the germline ends. The CDR3 spans 15 residues. CDR3 DNA: TGCGCCAGCAGCCAAGAATGGGGGGCCTACAATGAGCAGTTCTTC. Its protein is CASSQEWGAYNEQFF.

This chain links TRBV19 with TRBJ2-7; weak D call: TRBD1 (6 bases). V lost 3 bases to trimming and J lost 2 bases, with 14 bases between them. CDR1 and CDR2 from the germline V gene are LNHDA and SQIVND (reference sequence). There are 15 residues in the CDR3. CDR3 nucleotides: TGTGCCAGTAGTATGTCAGGGGCCTTTCCCTACGAGCAGTACTTC. Protein sequence: CASSMSGAFPYEQYF.

CDR3 coding DNA: TGTGCCAGCAGCGTACCAGCGGACACCGGGGAGCTGTTTTTT. Protein sequence: CASSVPADTGELFF. The chain links TRBV9 to TRBJ2-2, with a weak D call TRBD2 (5 bases). This CDR3 contains 14 residues. The germline CDR1 and CDR2 sequences are SGDLS and YYNGEE. V was cut by 1 base and J by 3 bases, with 7 bases left in between.

The J gene is TRBJ2-3, the V gene TRBV7-8, with D possibly being TRBD2 (5 bases). Per the germline V gene, CDR1 is SGHVS and CDR2 is FQNEAQ. V lost 5 bases to trimming and J lost 10 bases, with 13 bases between them. CDR3 size: 12 residues. In nucleotides, the CDR3 is TGTGCCAGCAGCCTGGACTTTCGGGCGCAGTATTTT. Protein: CASSLDFRAQYF.

The chain employs TRBV9 and TRBJ2-6, with D possibly matching TRBD1 (6 bases). Germline V gives CDR1 SGDLS, CDR2 YYNGEE. V dropped 3 bases and J dropped 2 bases, with 12 bases sitting between them. This CDR3 is built from 16 residues. CDR3 loop: CASSARGSPGANVLTF. As DNA, the CDR3 is TGTGCCAGCAGCGCCAGGGGAAGCCCTGGGGCCAACGTCCTGACTTTC.

The CDR3 region is CASATSSYNEQFF. Written as DNA, the CDR3 is TGCGCCAGCGCTACGAGCTCCTACAATGAGCAGTTCTTC. The chain combines TRBV5-1 with TRBJ2-1; D ambiguous. The V end was cut by 7 bases, the J end by 0 bases, with 8 bases between. This CDR3 region has 13 residues. The germline gives CDR1 SGHRS, CDR2 YFSETQ.

V is TRBV5-1 and J is TRBJ1-1; 7 nucleotides agree with TRBD1. The J segment lost 6 bases and the V segment lost 2 bases, leaving 7 bases of the junction unmatched. Germline CDR1 reads SGHRS; CDR2 reads YFSETQ. The CDR3 has 14 amino acids. The CDR3 sequence is CASSFRGAGAEAFF. The DNA for the CDR3 is TGCGCCAGCAGCTTCAGGGGGGCTGGGGCTGAAGCTTTCTTT.

The chain carries TRBV9 and TRBJ2-1; perhaps TRBD1 as D (6 bases). The CDR3 runs 14 residues. Germline loops: CDR1 SGDLS, CDR2 YYNGEE. Trimming removed 0 bases at V and 7 bases at J, with 11 bases between. Here the CDR3 reads CASSVGWQGNEQFF. The CDR3 nucleotides read TGTGCCAGCAGCGTAGGTTGGCAGGGGAATGAGCAGTTCTTC.

The V call is TRBV14, the J call TRBJ1-2; D perhaps matches TRBD1 (6 bases). V was trimmed by 4 bases and J by 2 bases, leaving 14 bases between them. From germline, CDR1 is SGHDN and CDR2 FVKESK. The CDR3 spans 15 residues. The CDR3 bases are TGTGCCAGCAGCCCTCCGACAGGACGGAACTATGGCTACACCTTC. The encoded protein is CASSPPTGRNYGYTF.

This clone was picked up many times. V and J are TRBV29-1 and TRBJ2-1; 8 bases are shared with TRBD2. CDR1 and CDR2 (germline): SQVTM, ANQGSEA. Trimming removed 6 bases from V and 5 bases from J; junction bases left unmatched: 15. This CDR3 has 16 amino acids. CDR3 sequence: CSVASGPKRRDNEQFF. The CDR3 nucleotides read TGCAGCGTCGCTAGCGGGCCAAAGAGGCGGGACAATGAGCAGTTCTTC.

The chain couples TRBV28 to TRBJ1-2; TRBD1 matches 10 bases. Germline trimming cut 5 bases from V and 2 bases from J; bases unmatched to any gene: 5. The CDR3 covers 15 residues. From germline, CDR1 is MDHEN and CDR2 SYDVKM. The CDR3 here is CASSTGQGGNYGYTF. The CDR3 DNA reads as TGTGCCAGCAGTACAGGACAGGGGGGGAACTATGGCTACACCTTC.

The chain recombines TRBV18 with TRBJ2-2; D unclear. This CDR3 spans 11 amino acids. The V end was cut by 2 bases, the J end by 12 bases, with 7 bases between. The germline gives CDR1 KGHSH, CDR2 LQKENI. As DNA, the CDR3 is TGTGCCAGCTCACCAATGGAGAAGCTGTTTTTT. Translation: CASSPMEKLFF.

This clone was recorded once. The V call is TRBV5-5, the J call TRBJ1-2, with unresolved D. V lost 0 bases and J lost 7, with 13 bases in between. This CDR3 is 14 amino acids long. CDR1 SGHKS and CDR2 YYEKEE come from the germline V gene (reference sequence). The DNA for the CDR3 is TGTGCCAGCAGCTTGGGAACGGAGGTCAGTGGCTACACCTTC. This translates into CASSLGTEVSGYTF.

CDR3 amino acids: CASSRVSGGRSYNEQFF. The CDR3 DNA reads as TGCGCCAGCAGCCGCGTCTCGGGCGGGAGATCCTACAATGAGCAGTTCTTC. The rearrangement links TRBV4-3 to TRBJ2-1; 7 nucleotides line up with TRBD2. J was trimmed by 1 base and V by 4 bases; bases with no gene match: 10. This CDR3 contains 17 residues. Germline V gene sequence: CDR1 LGHNA, CDR2 YSLEER.

The chain couples TRBV6-2 or TRBV6-3 to TRBJ1-5; D gene ambiguous. The CDR3 is made up of 11 amino acids. The germline V gene has CDR1 MNHEY and CDR2 SVGEGT. Trimming left V 4 bases short and J 7 bases short, with 5 bases between. The CDR3 sequence: CASSSGQPQHF. Written as DNA, the CDR3 is TGTGCCAGCAGTTCAGGACAGCCCCAGCATTTT.

The V gene is TRBV6-2 or TRBV6-3, the J gene TRBJ1-5; 9 bases line up with TRBD1. V shed 6 bases, J shed 7 bases, and the junction held 13 bases outside the gene matches. Germline CDR1 and CDR2: MNHEY and SVGEGT. The CDR3 is made up of 16 amino acids. The CDR3: CASSHPGQGHIQPQHF. Here the CDR3 DNA reads TGTGCCAGCAGCCACCCCGGACAGGGGCATATCCAGCCCCAGCATTTT.